This T cell receptor (beta chain) was recorded in a study of vaccination effects on CD4 cells after COVID-19. Whole-study context: PBMC were cultured at fewer than 2.5 million per well with around 9.2 IU/ml IL-2 and around 9.2 ug/ml peptides.

Culture proceeded for 10 days, and CD4+ T cells were then isolated. Either the mRNA-1273 or the BNT162b2 vaccine was given to participants as two doses. The study found no prior SARS-CoV-2 infection in the vaccine recipients, who tested negative for nucleocapsid antibodies. Assay: immunoSEQ multiplex PCR; the TCRdb copy retains only in-frame clones and omits some. The sample lists more than 55,000 clones, about 81% occurring once. This clone was recorded a few times. Its specificity is not known. Study-level results: Common cold coronaviruses were cross-recognized by only 1 of 255 vaccine-induced clones in healthy vaccinees.

Germline V gene sequence: CDR1 MNHEY, CDR2 SVGEGT. There are 14 residues in the CDR3. V lost 4 bases to trimming and J lost 4 bases, with 14 bases between them. The sample in question was CD4+ T cells from PBMCs cultured without peptide, obtained after COVID-19 vaccination. The TCR was taken from a human donor who received a COVID-19 vaccine. V is TRBV6-2 or TRBV6-3 and J is TRBJ2-7, with D hard to call. The CDR3 loop reads CASSSPQGRYEQYF. The CDR3 coding sequence is TGTGCCAGCAGTTCCCCGCAAGGTCGATACGAGCAGTACTTC.